A selection of T cell receptor beta chains follows, all from one sample in a study of blood T cell repertoires in COVID-19. TCRdb's copy holds only in-frame clones and misses some; the assay was immunoSEQ multiplex PCR. The sample has about 140,000 clones; about 79% are singletons. The sample was peripheral blood. These receptors were collected from a man in his 60s with active or convalescent COVID-19. CDR3s include the opening cysteine and the closing phenylalanine or tryptophan. D genes are given only for firm matches. Where a row states a size, it is once, few, many or the class of an expanded clone; other rows omit it.

V	J	D	size	CDR3	DNA
TRBV30	TRBJ1-4	NA	NA	CALESGGPGKLFF	TGTGCCTTAGAGAGCGGGGGGCCGGGAAAACTGTTTTTT
TRBV9	TRBJ2-3	TRBD2	NA	CASSLLAGGGTDTQYF	TGTGCCAGCAGCCTCCTCGCGGGGGGGGGCACAGATACGCAGTATTTT
TRBV18	TRBJ2-5	NA	once	CASSPQRETQYF	TGTGCCAGCTCACCTCAGCGGGAGACCCAGTACTTC
TRBV9	TRBJ1-2	NA	few	CASSPDWRMMPLGYTF	TGTGCCAGCAGCCCCGATTGGAGGATGATGCCCCTTGGCTACACCTTC
TRBV6-5	TRBJ2-1	TRBD2	NA	CASSYSRTSGAPAQFF	TGTGCCAGCAGTTACTCAAGGACTAGCGGGGCCCCGGCGCAGTTCTTC
TRBV11-2	TRBJ2-3	TRBD2	NA	CASSLGGLAGVRTDTQYF	TGTGCCAGCAGCTTAGGAGGACTAGCGGGGGTGCGAACAGATACGCAGTATTTT
TRBV5-1	TRBJ1-6	NA	NA	CASSLGRGAFSPLHF	TGCGCCAGCAGCTTGGGTCGGGGGGCTTTTTCACCCCTCCACTTT
TRBV10-1	TRBJ2-1	NA	few	CASSERTAGEQFF	TGCGCCAGCAGTGAGCGGACTGCGGGGGAGCAGTTCTTC
TRBV6-2/TRBV6-3	TRBJ2-1	NA	NA	CASSYEGLISYNEQFF	TGTGCCAGCAGTTACGAGGGCCTTATCTCCTACAATGAGCAGTTCTTC
TRBV30	TRBJ2-5	TRBD2	NA	CAWSESGGTQYF	TGTGCCTGGAGTGAGTCGGGGGGGACCCAGTACTTC
TRBV19	TRBJ1-1	NA	NA	CASSSNRGSLMNTEAFF	TGTGCCAGTAGTAGTAACCGGGGATCTCTCATGAACACTGAAGCTTTCTTT
TRBV9	TRBJ2-1	NA	NA	CASSVSIGGYNEQFF	TGTGCCAGCAGCGTCTCTATAGGCGGCTACAATGAGCAGTTCTTC
TRBV27	TRBJ1-4	NA	NA	CASSSERRGGREKLFF	TGTGCCAGCAGTTCAGAACGGAGGGGCGGGCGGGAAAAACTGTTTTTT
TRBV15	TRBJ1-6	NA	NA	CAASITGPYSYNSPLHF	TGTGCCGCCTCAATCACAGGGCCCTACTCCTATAATTCACCCCTCCACTTT
TRBV6-5	TRBJ2-4	NA	NA	CASSYSAGIAKNIQYF	TGTGCCAGCAGTTACTCGGCGGGGATAGCCAAAAACATTCAGTACTTC
TRBV2	TRBJ2-7	TRBD1	once	CASNRQGPEQYF	TGTGCCAGCAACCGACAGGGTCCCGAGCAGTACTTC
TRBV9	TRBJ2-7	NA	few	CASSVSDRAYEQYF	TGTGCCAGCAGCGTAAGCGACCGCGCCTACGAGCAGTACTTC
TRBV28	TRBJ2-5	TRBD1	NA	CASTTFGTGGTTQYF	TGTGCCAGCACCACCTTTGGGACAGGGGGTACGACCCAGTACTTC
TRBV6-5	TRBJ1-4	NA	NA	CASSYSGVQEKLFF	TGTGCCAGCAGTTACTCAGGGGTACAGGAAAAACTGTTTTTT
TRBV7-2	TRBJ2-1	TRBD2	NA	CASSLSGGYNEQFF	TGTGCCAGCAGCTTAAGCGGGGGCTACAATGAGCAGTTCTTC
TRBV6-5	TRBJ2-5	TRBD2	few	CASSWRLAGGSGTQYF	TGTGCCAGCAGTTGGCGACTAGCGGGCGGCTCGGGGACCCAGTACTTC
TRBV6-5	TRBJ1-5	NA	NA	CASSYSREANQPQHF	TGTGCCAGCAGTTACTCCAGGGAGGCCAATCAGCCCCAGCATTTT
TRBV24-1	TRBJ1-6	TRBD1	NA	CATSDFWDRVVESYNSPLHF	TGTGCCACCAGTGATTTTTGGGACAGGGTGGTTGAATCCTATAATTCACCCCTCCACTTT
TRBV19	TRBJ1-2	NA	NA	CASSTGGGGGNYGYTF	TGTGCCAGTAGTACCGGTGGGGGGGGCGGTAACTATGGCTACACCTTC
TRBV6-5	TRBJ1-5	NA	NA	CASSYAGAGGQPQHF	TGTGCCAGCAGTTACGCCGGGGCGGGAGGTCAGCCCCAGCATTTT
TRBV18	TRBJ1-5	NA	NA	CASSPYGQNNQPQHF	TGTGCCAGCTCACCGTACGGACAGAACAATCAGCCCCAGCATTTT
TRBV4-1	TRBJ1-6	TRBD1	NA	CASSQEDRANSPLHF	TGCGCCAGCAGCCAAGAGGACAGGGCAAATTCACCCCTCCACTTT
TRBV6-2/TRBV6-3	TRBJ2-7	NA	NA	CASSYADLAYEQYF	TGTGCCAGCAGTTACGCGGATTTAGCCTACGAGCAGTACTTC
TRBV19	TRBJ1-2	TRBD1	NA	CASSIEGTGGGGYTF	TGTGCCAGTAGTATAGAAGGGACAGGGGGTGGAGGCTACACCTTC
TRBV11-2	TRBJ2-1	TRBD2	NA	CASSRRTSGSEQFF	TGTGCCAGCAGCCGACGGACTAGCGGGAGTGAGCAGTTCTTC
TRBV19	TRBJ1-1	TRBD1	NA	CASSNRDRGLANTEAFF	TGTGCCAGTAGCAACCGGGACAGGGGGCTTGCGAACACTGAAGCTTTCTTT
TRBV5-4	TRBJ2-3	NA	once	CASSLGAGLDTQYF	TGTGCCAGCAGCTTGGGGGCGGGTTTGGATACGCAGTATTTT
TRBV6-2/TRBV6-3	TRBJ2-7	TRBD1	NA	CASSGRDSSLYEQYF	TGTGCCAGCAGTGGCCGGGACAGCAGCCTATACGAGCAGTACTTC
TRBV6-5	TRBJ1-6	TRBD1	NA	CASRTGTGGVSPLHF	TGTGCCAGCAGGACCGGGACAGGGGGTGTTTCACCCCTCCACTTT
TRBV11-3	TRBJ2-4	NA	NA	CASSTPALDLAKNIQYF	TGTGCCAGCAGTACCCCGGCCCTAGACTTAGCCAAAAACATTCAGTACTTC
TRBV24-1	TRBJ2-5	TRBD2	NA	CATSGTSGRSETQYF	TGTGCCACCAGTGGGACTAGCGGGAGATCTGAGACCCAGTACTTC
TRBV4-3	TRBJ2-1	NA	NA	CASSQDRGTQFF	TGCGCCAGCAGCCAAGATCGCGGGACTCAGTTCTTC
TRBV20-1	TRBJ2-1	NA	NA	CSARVDEQFF	TGCAGTGCTAGAGTCGATGAGCAGTTCTTC